This T cell receptor beta chain was sequenced during a study of blood T cell repertoires in COVID-19. Whole-study context: Whether acute or convalescent, the COVID-19 samples came from the United States, Italy and Spain. The cDNA or gDNA used as material had been derived from T cells, B-cell-depleted T cells, or PBMCs.

Trimming removed 3 bases at V and 6 bases at J, with 15 bases between. In germline, CDR1 is SGDLS, CDR2 YYNGEE. The CDR3 covers 14 residues. In the original processing: It was from reference gene primer amplification that nucleated cell counts were estimated. Profiling relied on immunoSEQ multiplex PCR, and the TCRdb table lists in-frame clones only, not all of them. V and J calls and clone size are copied from that table; D and trimming were computed from the DNA. This table holds approximately 170,000 clones, 75% to 90% found once. The V call is TRBV9, the J call TRBJ1-2; D not certain. This clonotype originated in a woman in her sixties or seventies with COVID-19, enrolled during active disease. The sequencing input was peripheral blood. DNA for the CDR3: TGTGCCAGCAGCGCCGGACTCCTTCCGGATGGCTACACCTTC. Translation: CASSAGLLPDGYTF. Variable domain in full (rest from reference TRBV9 and TRBJ1-2): DSGVTQTPKHLITATGQRVTLRCSPRSGDLSVYWYQQSLDQGLQFLIQYYNGEERAKGNILERFSAQQFPDLHSELNLSSLELGDSALYFCASSAGLLPDGYTFGSGTRLTVV.